This TCR beta chain originates from a study of early T cells in non-severe SARS-CoV-2 infection. Study-wide background: The sequenced material was bulk RNA from unsorted whole blood, and its chains were unpaired. Findings and caveats of the study: CD4 and private specificities were missed by VDJdb matching, which favored anti-spike CD8 responses.

Concerning this clonotype itself: The target antigen is unknown.

Attachment of unique molecular identifiers was made to individual cDNA molecules. One entry per CDR3 protein results from TCRdb running MiXCR on the 5' RACE reads. The sample carries more than 75,000 distinct CDR3 sequences, roughly 15% recorded once. This CDR3 is built from 13 residues. Germline V CDR1 and CDR2: MGHRA, YSYEKL. The V and J ends lost 4 bases and 3 bases respectively, with 9 bases between them. This receptor was obtained from an adult who was a healthcare worker with PCR-confirmed SARS-CoV-2 infection or an uninfected control (not recorded which). The chain combines TRBV4-1 with TRBJ1-2; D not resolved. Sample: whole blood. The CDR3: CASSLVDYYGYTF. DNA for the CDR3: TGCGCCAGCAGCCTGGTGGATTACTATGGCTACACCTTC.